This T cell receptor beta chain was identified during a study of cytomegalovirus exposure and HLA in healthy donors (dated by TCRdb to about 2017). Describing the broader study: According to an earlier analysis of a few hundred of the donors, about 190 million T cells yielded over 90 million unique TCR beta sequences and 250 to 350 Gb of sequence data. About 300 gigabases of sequencing data and tens of millions of unique TCR sequences were included in an early release covering roughly 600 HLA-typed donors. The genetic ancestry cluster associated with self-reported Caucasian donors included about 81% of the roughly 400 genotyped donors. The study aimed to test whether signatures of past pathogen exposure could be identified by cataloging public T cell receptors. The study profiled the T cell repertoires of approximately 700 subjects by immunosequencing and related them to cytomegalovirus serostatus. A separate validation cohort of roughly 130 different subjects was used in addition to the roughly 720-subject first cohort. To predict cytomegalovirus infection status, the study brought together high-throughput TCR immunosequencing, statistical association of individual TCRs with disease status, and machine learning. A later analysis re-analyzed previously published TCR beta repertoires from roughly 600 donors and added high-resolution HLA genotyping to study TCR occurrence patterns. Rather than using new phenotypic data, the later analysis identified candidate immune exposures from TCR beta sequences and from how often those sequences occurred across donors. An earlier analysis of several hundred of the donors applied high-throughput TCR beta sequencing to assess whether each TCR beta V gene segment acted as functional or pseudogenic. Donor age, sex, ethnicity and CMV serostatus were compiled together with the repertoire data. A later genetic analysis used genome-wide SNP genotypes for about 55% of the 666 donors, treating that subset as a discovery cohort. All discovery cohort repertoires had been generated on a single sequencing platform. Both class I and class II loci were covered by HLA typing, at four-digit resolution. The number of typed donors differed by locus: 629-630 for A, B, C, DRB1 and DQB1; approximately 520 for DQA1; approximately 600 for DPA1; and approximately 450 for DPB1. Because of strong linkage in the cohort, five DR-DQ haplotypes were treated as single units for association and clustering. Across some 400 genotyped donors of the cohort, an average of approximately 220,000 unique TCR beta nucleotide sequences per donor were sequenced, and roughly 18% of those sequences were non-productive. Study-wide conclusions, independent of this receptor: In vitro tests confirmed that three of the cytomegalovirus-associated TCR beta chains recognize cytomegalovirus antigens. Some IMGT-functional V segments, including TRBV6-2 and TRBV6-3, could not be distinguished by the 87-base-pair reads and were therefore excluded. In an earlier analysis of 500 to 650 of the donors, most TCR beta V segments appeared in productive rearrangements about 90% or about 30% of the time, broadly matching IMGT annotations. Most CMV-associated TCR beta chains appeared to be HLA-restricted in a later analysis, and the HLA associations seemed to be driven largely by CMV exposure. Roughly 15 rarely observed V segments, including chromosome 9 orphons, were excluded from the earlier analysis of several hundred of the donors because counts were too low. A later genetic analysis associated a missense DCLRE1C variant with V-gene and J-gene trimming of TCR beta chains, and an independent cohort replicated the association. In both the original and validation cohorts, the classifier was reported to diagnose cytomegalovirus status with high specificity and sensitivity. Most TCR sequences were observed very rarely across donors, whereas some public TCRs were present in many individuals. Compared with the roughly 700-donor mean, donors in an Asian-associated ancestry cluster had fewer N-insertions in productive TCRs, according to a later genetic analysis. In a later analysis, HLA-associated TCR beta chains were found to be more clonally expanded and to have lower generation probabilities than equally common non-associated chains. In a later analysis, TCR association rates were found to vary across HLA loci, with the most associated TCRs seen for DRB1 alleles and the fewest for HLA-C alleles. In this cohort, only TCR beta chains were sequenced, and detectable features were limited by the absence of alpha or paired-chain data. Correlated functional status among segregating V segments might reflect linkage disequilibrium, but an unknown experimental factor could not be ruled out. Sequencing depth was assumed to be roughly uniform across donors in the presence/absence analyses, though that assumption may not hold. A later analysis reported that several top co-occurrence clusters appeared linked to parvovirus B19, influenza, CMV and Epstein-Barr virus. A total of 150 to 200 TCR beta chains were listed by the study as associated with cytomegalovirus. A cluster of highly shared sequence variants was judged likely to represent a technical artifact of the sequencing pipeline. HLA typing was unavailable for some donors at each locus, so association tests used only the typed subset. A further reported finding was that TCR beta sequences accurately predicted the HLA-A and HLA-B alleles for most subjects in the first cohort. Specific HLA alleles were associated with around 18,000 TCR beta sequences at a false discovery rate of 0.05 in a later analysis. The authors suggested that the approach could potentially be generalized to other disease states and immunological phenotypes. CMV serostatus was the only immune exposure information available for the cohort. Strong co-occurrence of HLA alleles, especially DR and DQ, made assigning TCR associations to individual alleles difficult.

The cohort comprised around 690 healthy bone marrow donors. All cohort members were sampled while nominally healthy, although unrecorded immune exposures were likely present. The donor was CMV seropositive and belonged to the group of some 290 seropositive cohort members. A peripheral blood sample was collected from each donor, and TCR beta sequencing was performed on peripheral blood mononuclear cells. The Qiagen DNeasy Blood Extraction Kit was used to extract genomic DNA from the blood cell samples. Note on this clone: The antigen this receptor binds is unknown. The sample holds no much larger clone one base away, and base qualities are not on file.

The method was the immunoSEQ multiplex PCR assay. For the multiplex PCR, a mixture combining 60 forward primers for TCR Vbeta segments and 13 reverse primers for TCR Jbeta segments was used. The CDR3 region of rearranged TCR beta genes was amplified from genomic DNA by a multiplex PCR assay. Amplified TCR beta libraries were sequenced as 87-base-pair reads on the Illumina HiSeq System. On the authors' methods: In a later analysis, approximately 74 million unique TCR beta chains were counted across the 500 to 700 repertoires, and roughly 11 million of these chains were shared by at least two donors. Raw reads were error-corrected and collapsed into unique sequences with a nearest-neighbor algorithm that merged closely related sequences to remove PCR and sequencing errors. CDR3 sequences were aligned to IMGT reference sequences to assign V, D and J gene segments. For a sequence to be retained, a match of at least six nucleotides to both a V gene segment and a J gene segment was required. A rearrangement counted as productive if the CDR3 had no stop codons and remained in frame with V and J, and every other rearrangement counted as non-productive. CDR3 was defined according to IMGT convention as the region running from the second conserved V-encoded cysteine to the conserved J-encoded phenylalanine. The earlier analysis of about 570 of the donors excluded any sequence lacking an unambiguous match to a single V gene segment. In an earlier analysis of roughly 600 of the donors, a V segment was called functional when productive rearrangements were above 56.7%, and segregating when the standard deviation between donors exceeded 5%. A statistical classification framework was developed to diagnose cytomegalovirus status using the catalog of TCR beta chain sequences. In a later analysis, V and J genes were assigned by comparing TCR nucleotide sequences against IMGT/GENE-DB human TR gene sequences. Using the TCRdist pipeline, a later analysis assigned CDR3 sequences along with most-parsimonious VDJ recombination scenarios. In a later analysis, every TCR beta chain was defined by the combination of its CDR3 amino acid sequence and its V-gene family, and reads without a unique V-gene family were dropped. In a later analysis, approximately 640 highly shared, low-generation-probability nucleotide sequences were removed to address suspected cross-contamination and a sequencing artifact. For each public chain, a later analysis derived a clonal expansion index from normalized ranks of inferred template counts within each repertoire. In a later analysis, generation probabilities were computed using a VDJ recombination model fitted to out-of-frame rearrangements, and the results were checked against IGoR. Hypergeometric tests were used in a later analysis to score TCR-TCR, TCR-HLA and TCR-CMV co-occurrence, with a repertoire-size bias correction applied to the TCR pairs. False discovery rates were estimated in a later analysis by permuting HLA or CMV assignments 20 times. A later analysis grouped co-occurring TCRs with DBSCAN, adding TCRdist sequence similarity when clustering within HLA-allele-positive subsets. Co-occurrence clustering excluded repertoires with fewer than 30,000 or more than 120,000 public chains, plus five with anomalous nucleotide sharing. TCRdb obtained this table from immuneACCESS and retained in-frame rearrangements with V and J assigned. These tables miss some clones; where compared with another copy, unresolved V genes account for less than half of the shortfall, and the remainder is unexplained. The V and J calls and clone size were taken over from that table, and D and trimming were inferred from the DNA. This sample holds some 140,000 clones; roughly 80% were observed only once. The ten largest account for 10% to 15% of the sample.

The V and J ends are trimmed by 5 bases and 7 bases, leaving 21 bases between them. Via the germline V gene (reference sequence), CDR1 is SGHNT and CDR2 YYREEE. The CDR3 starts with the cysteine, ends with the phenylalanine, and has 15 residues. The retained sequence is limited to the CDR3, 45 bases, with the frame set at the first base. The rearranged chain carries TRBV5-4 and TRBJ1-1; the D segment could be TRBD1, given 5 matching bases. The clonotype originates from a man younger than 40 in good health and CMV-seropositive. Material for sequencing was PBMCs. Here is the DNA: TGTGCCAGCAGTGCCAGTCCGGGGTCCGGGGGTGAAGCTTTCTTT. This yields the protein CASSASPGSGGEAFF.